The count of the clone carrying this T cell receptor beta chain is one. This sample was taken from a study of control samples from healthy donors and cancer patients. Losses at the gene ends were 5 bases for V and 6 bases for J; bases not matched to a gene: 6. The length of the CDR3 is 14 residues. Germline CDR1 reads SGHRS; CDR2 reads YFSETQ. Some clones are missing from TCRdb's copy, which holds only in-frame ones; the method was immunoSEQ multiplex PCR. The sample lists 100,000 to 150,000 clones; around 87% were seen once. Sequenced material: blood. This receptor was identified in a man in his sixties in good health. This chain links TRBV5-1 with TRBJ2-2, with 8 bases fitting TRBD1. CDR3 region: CASSRTGSAGELFF. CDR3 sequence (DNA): TGCGCCAGCAGTCGGACAGGGAGCGCCGGGGAGCTGTTTTTT.